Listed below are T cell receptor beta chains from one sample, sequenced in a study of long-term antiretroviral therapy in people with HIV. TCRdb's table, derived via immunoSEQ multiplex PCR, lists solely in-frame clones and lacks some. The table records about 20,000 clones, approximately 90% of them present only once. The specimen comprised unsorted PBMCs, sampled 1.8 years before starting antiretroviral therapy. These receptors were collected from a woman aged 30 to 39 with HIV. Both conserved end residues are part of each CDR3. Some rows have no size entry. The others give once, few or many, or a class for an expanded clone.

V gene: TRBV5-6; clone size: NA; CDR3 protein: CASSLAGQGAVSQFF
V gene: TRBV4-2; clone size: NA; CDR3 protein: CASSQEPGAVHSGANVLTF
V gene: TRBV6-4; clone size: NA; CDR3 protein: CASSPQGALTEAFF
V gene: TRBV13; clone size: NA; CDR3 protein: CASSPTVNTEAFF
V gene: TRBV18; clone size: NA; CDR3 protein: CASSPGPANTEAFF
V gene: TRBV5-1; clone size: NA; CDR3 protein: CASSRGDGNEKLFF
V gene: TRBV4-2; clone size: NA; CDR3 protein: CASSQGGGGNTDTQYF
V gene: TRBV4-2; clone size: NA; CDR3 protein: CASSQPDREGSFRQFF
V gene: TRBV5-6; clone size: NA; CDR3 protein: CASSLAAAYGYTF
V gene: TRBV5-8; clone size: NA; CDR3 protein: CASSLVSLKGNSPLHF
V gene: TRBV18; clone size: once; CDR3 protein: CASRRQPTNEKLFF
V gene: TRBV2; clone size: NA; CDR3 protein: CASRTGGDEQYF
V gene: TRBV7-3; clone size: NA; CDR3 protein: CASSLAGSETQYF
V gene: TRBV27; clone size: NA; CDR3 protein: CASSLSGSRGGYTF
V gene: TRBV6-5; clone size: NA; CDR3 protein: CASSRTGTEAFF
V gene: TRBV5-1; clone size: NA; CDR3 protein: CASSFNSSSTDTQYF
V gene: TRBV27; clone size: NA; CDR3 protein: CASSSKGITEAFF
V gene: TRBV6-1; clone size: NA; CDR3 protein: CASSEGARSNQPQHF
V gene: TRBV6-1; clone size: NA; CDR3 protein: CASSESQANYGYTF
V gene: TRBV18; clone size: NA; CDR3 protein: CASSPQDGNEQFF
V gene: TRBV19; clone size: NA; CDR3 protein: CASSPTRGAEMNTEAFF
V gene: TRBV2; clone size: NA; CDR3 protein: CASNTGGYSNQPQHF
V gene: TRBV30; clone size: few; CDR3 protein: CASGQGAYEQYF
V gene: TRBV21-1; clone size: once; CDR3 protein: CASSKAKKIEDEQFF
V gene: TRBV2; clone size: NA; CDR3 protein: CASSDRQGHDEQYF
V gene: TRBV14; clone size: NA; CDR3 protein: CASSQVAKGAGYTF
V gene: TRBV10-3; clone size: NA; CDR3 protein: CAISESSTDNSPLHF
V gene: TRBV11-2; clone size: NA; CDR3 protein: CASSFYGAGNTIYF
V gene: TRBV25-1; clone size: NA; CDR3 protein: CASSDHRGRISPLHF
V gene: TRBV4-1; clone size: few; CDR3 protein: CASSQESPGSLGVGELFF
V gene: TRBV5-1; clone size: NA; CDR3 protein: CASRGVTSPTGELFF
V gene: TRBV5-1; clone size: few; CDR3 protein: CASSLEGQPYGYTF
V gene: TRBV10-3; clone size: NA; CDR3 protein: CASQGSVSIYGYTF
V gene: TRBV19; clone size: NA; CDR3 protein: CASSIMSGSEKLFF
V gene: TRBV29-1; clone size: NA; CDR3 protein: CSVGEADRDVSYGYTF
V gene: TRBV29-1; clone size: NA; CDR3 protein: CSVRPTWDSTNTGELFF
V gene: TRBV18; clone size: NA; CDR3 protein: CASSPRGQGVTEAFF
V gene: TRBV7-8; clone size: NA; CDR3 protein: CASSRSPLIMNTEAFF
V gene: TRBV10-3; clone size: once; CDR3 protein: CATQGGASGNTIYF
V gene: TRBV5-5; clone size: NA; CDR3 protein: CASSLQGRGPYEQYF
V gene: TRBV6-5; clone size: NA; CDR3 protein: CASSYSSYDEKLFF
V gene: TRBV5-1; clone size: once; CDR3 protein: CASSSFGQVGETQYF
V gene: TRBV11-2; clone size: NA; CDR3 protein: CASSPRDGNTEAFF
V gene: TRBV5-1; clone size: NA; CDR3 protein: CASSRDGAGNTEAFF
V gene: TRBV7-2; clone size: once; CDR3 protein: CASSQRIRDSSRNTEAFF
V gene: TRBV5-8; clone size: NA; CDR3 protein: CASSFVSTVGQETQYF
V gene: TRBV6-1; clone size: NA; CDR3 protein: CASSARAEAGNTIYF